This T cell receptor (beta chain) was found in a study of T cells after yellow fever vaccination. Study context: SMART-Seq v4 Ultra Low Input handled preparation of low-cell-number fractions.

Germline lookup yields CDR1 ENHRY and CDR2 SYGVKD. The CDR3 is made up of 15 amino acids. Deletions cut 7 bases from V and 3 bases from J, with 18 bases between. UMIs and a universal primer site were added when TCR cDNA was made by 5'RACE template switching. A single record per CDR3 protein comes from TCRdb applying MiXCR to the 5' RACE reads. The data contain over 110,000 distinct CDR3 sequences, 7.7% of them seen just once; the ten biggest clones take up approximately 0.78%. This clonotype was seen many times. The specimen comprised CD4+ T cells sorted from PBMCs, sampled 5 days after the yellow fever booster vaccination. The V call is TRBV10-3, the J call TRBJ1-1, with a possible D match to TRBD1 (6 bases). This clonotype originated in a man aged 25 to 40 who received the YFV17D yellow fever vaccine. CDR3 sequence (DNA): TGTGCCATCACCACCGAGGGGGGTGGGGACACTGAAGCTTTCTTT. Translating gives CAITTEGGGDTEAFF.